The text below deals with one T cell receptor beta chain. Germline V gene data show CDR1 as LNHDA and CDR2 as SQIVND (reference sequence). V was pared by 3 bases and J by 5 bases, with 6 bases of the junction left unmatched. The CDR3 runs to 15 residues. Original processing methods: For nucleated cells, counts were estimated from reference gene primer amplification. Assay: immunoSEQ multiplex PCR; the TCRdb copy retains only in-frame clones and omits some. That table gives V, J and clone size, and the DNA gave D and trimming. The sample has about 190,000 clones; 84% are singletons. This sample was included in a study of blood T cell repertoires in COVID-19. Study as a whole: COVID-19 samples, acute and convalescent, were from the United States, Italy and Spain. Sample material is recorded as cDNA or gDNA derived from T cells, B-cell-depleted T cells, or PBMCs.

The clonotype originates from a human donor in a cohort sampled during active COVID-19. Source material: peripheral blood. V usage is TRBV19 and J usage is TRBJ1-5, with 8 bases that match TRBD1. For the CDR3, the DNA is TGTGCCAGTAGTATTATTGGACAGGGCGATCAGCCCCAGCATTTT. It encodes CASSIIGQGDQPQHF.